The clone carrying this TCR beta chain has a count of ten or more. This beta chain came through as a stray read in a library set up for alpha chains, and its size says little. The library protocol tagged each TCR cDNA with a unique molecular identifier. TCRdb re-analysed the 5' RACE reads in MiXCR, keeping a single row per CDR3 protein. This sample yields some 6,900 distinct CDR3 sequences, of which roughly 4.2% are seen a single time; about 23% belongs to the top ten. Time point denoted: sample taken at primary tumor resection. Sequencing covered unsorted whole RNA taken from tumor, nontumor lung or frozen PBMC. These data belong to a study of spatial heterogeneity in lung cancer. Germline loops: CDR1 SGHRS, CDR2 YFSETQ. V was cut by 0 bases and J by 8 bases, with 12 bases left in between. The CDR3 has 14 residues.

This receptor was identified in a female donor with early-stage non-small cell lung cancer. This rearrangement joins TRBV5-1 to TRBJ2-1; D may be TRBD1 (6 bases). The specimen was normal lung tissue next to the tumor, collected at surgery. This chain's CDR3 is CASSLVAGVDEQFF. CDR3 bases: TGCGCCAGCAGCTTGGTTGCAGGGGTGGATGAGCAGTTCTTC. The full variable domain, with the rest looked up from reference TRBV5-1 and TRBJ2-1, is KAGVTQTPRYLIKTRGQQVTLSCSPISGHRSVSWYQQTPGQGLQFLFEYFSETQRNKGNFPGRFSGRQFSNSRSEMNVSTLELGDSALYLCASSLVAGVDEQFFGPGTRLTVL.